The 28 T cell receptor beta chains presented below share a single source sample, sequenced in a study of T cell responses to AZD1222 COVID-19 vaccine. Libraries were prepared by immunoSEQ multiplex PCR; TCRdb keeps only in-frame clonotypes and omits some of them. Of about 140,000 clones in the sample, around 93% were seen once. The sample was peripheral blood, taken on day 0 of AZD1222 vaccination. The source is an adult in good health.

The V call is TRBV4-3, the J call TRBJ2-2; unclear D gene. CDR1 is LGHNA and CDR2 is YSLEER in the germline V gene. V gave up 1 base and J gave up 0 bases, with 12 bases separating them. The CDR3 is made up of 17 amino acids. CDR3 amino acids: CASSQVGQASNTGELFF. CDR3 DNA: TGCGCCAGCAGCCAAGTTGGGCAGGCCTCGAACACCGGGGAGCTGTTTTTT.

The chain employs TRBV30 and TRBJ2-1; 10 positions match TRBD2. V shed 1 base and J 8 bases; nucleotides not matched to a gene: 8. Germline V gives CDR1 GTSNPN, CDR2 SVGIG (reference sequence). This CDR3 region has 15 residues. CDR3 sequence: CAWSGTSGRMDEQFF. As DNA, the CDR3 is TGTGCCTGGAGTGGGACTAGCGGCCGCATGGATGAGCAGTTCTTC.

This clone appeared once. The rearrangement uses TRBV30 and TRBJ1-3; no reliable D call. Germline assignment: CDR1 GTSNPN and CDR2 SVGIG (reference sequence). The CDR3 totals 16 residues. The germline V and J ends were trimmed by 2 bases and 0 bases, with 14 bases remaining between them. The CDR3 nucleotides are TGTGCCTGGAGTAAGTCGGGGTCCAGCTCTGGAAACACCATATATTTT. It specifies CAWSKSGSSSGNTIYF.

This chain joins TRBV11-2 and TRBJ1-2, with a possible D match to TRBD1 (6 bases). Germline values: CDR1 SGHAT, CDR2 FQNNGV. The CDR3 is 14 amino acids. With 0 bases removed from V and 8 bases from J, the gap between germline ends came to 13 bases. For the CDR3, the DNA is TGTGCCAGCAGCTTAGATCTAAGGGGGGGAGGCTACACCTTC. Its protein is CASSLDLRGGGYTF.

The genes are TRBV7-3 and TRBJ2-3; 9 bases map to TRBD1. V lost 5 bases, J lost 5 bases, and 8 bases stayed unmatched. The CDR3 runs 15 residues. From germline, CDR1 is SGHTA and CDR2 FQGTGA. Here the CDR3 reads CASSNPGQGQDTQYF. The CDR3 DNA reads TGTGCCAGCAGCAATCCGGGACAGGGACAAGATACGCAGTATTTT.

This clone was counted once. The genes are TRBV30 and TRBJ2-3, with D perhaps being TRBD1 or TRBD2 (6 bases each). Between the trimmed V and J ends, which lost 3 bases and 6 bases, there was a span of 16 bases. The CDR3 totals 14 residues. Germline V gene data show CDR1 as GTSNPN and CDR2 as SVGIG (reference sequence). CDR3 in DNA: TGTGCCTGGAGGGCATGGCGGAGGGGGGATACGCAGTATTTT. Translated, it gives CAWRAWRRGDTQYF.

The V and J genes are TRBV4-3 and TRBJ1-4, with a tentative D call TRBD1 (5 bases). CDR3 size: 16 residues. The germline V gene encodes CDR1 LGHNA and CDR2 YSLEER. V gave up 5 bases and J gave up 0 bases, with 13 bases separating them. The CDR3 DNA is TGCGCCAGCAGCTTAGCCGGGACGCCAACTAATGAAAAACTGTTTTTT. This encodes CASSLAGTPTNEKLFF.

The chain links TRBV27 to TRBJ1-2; D gene unclear. V gave up 4 bases and J gave up 6 bases, with 21 bases separating them. CDR1 is MNHEY and CDR2 is SMNVEV in the germline V gene (reference sequence). The CDR3 loop spans 16 amino acids. The CDR3 bases are TGTGCCAGCAGTTCAAACGAATTAGCTGGTCGACATGGCTACACCTTC. This sequence encodes CASSSNELAGRHGYTF.

This chain connects TRBV6-6 to TRBJ1-5; D gene ambiguous. Germline assignment: CDR1 MNHNY and CDR2 SVGAGI (reference sequence). The CDR3 consists of 16 residues. The V and J ends lost 4 bases and 3 bases respectively, with 16 bases between them. The DNA for the CDR3 is TGTGCCAGCAGTTCCACCACCTGGGGTGCCAATCAGCCCCAGCATTTT. Amino acids: CASSSTTWGANQPQHF.

The count of this clone is one. The CDR3 is CASSGRGGGPYNEQFF. CDR3 bases: TGTGCCAGTAGTGGCCGGGGGGGCGGCCCTTACAATGAGCAGTTCTTC. V usage is TRBV19 and J usage is TRBJ2-1, with 8 positions matching TRBD2. After removal of 5 bases from V and 4 bases from J, the junction contained 10 bases not matched to a gene. The germline V gene encodes CDR1 LNHDA and CDR2 SQIVND (reference sequence). The CDR3 runs 16 residues.

This chain uses TRBV7-3 with TRBJ2-1, with 8 bases fitting TRBD2. Germline V gene sequence: CDR1 SGHTA, CDR2 FQGTGA. CDR3 length: 14 residues. The ends lost 5 bases at V and 7 bases at J; junction bases unmatched: 7. The CDR3 is CASSTRGGRNEQFF. The CDR3 DNA reads TGTGCCAGCAGCACCCGGGGGGGCAGAAATGAGCAGTTCTTC.

This chain joins TRBV15 and TRBJ2-7; 10 bases align to TRBD2. Germline V lookup: CDR1 LNHNV, CDR2 YYDKDF (reference sequence). V lost 1 base to trimming and J lost 4 bases; unmatched junction nucleotides: 4. The CDR3 length is 15 residues. The CDR3 sequence is CATSRVLAGAYEQYF. DNA for the CDR3: TGTGCCACCAGCAGAGTCCTAGCGGGAGCTTACGAGCAGTACTTC.

The chain links TRBV10-3 to TRBJ2-3, with D hard to call. With 5 bases removed from V and 0 bases from J, the gap between germline ends came to 15 bases. Germline values: CDR1 ENHRY, CDR2 SYGVKD. The length of the CDR3 is 16 residues. The CDR3 is CAISPAGRASTDTQYF. CDR3 nucleotides: TGTGCCATCAGTCCCGCCGGACGGGCTAGCACAGATACGCAGTATTTT.

This chain uses TRBV18 with TRBJ1-6; tentatively, D is TRBD1 (6 bases). The germline CDR1 and CDR2 sequences are KGHSH and LQKENI. The CDR3 spans 15 residues. V lost 3 bases to trimming and J lost 8 bases, with 14 bases between them. Here the CDR3 reads CASSPTLQGDSPLHF. The CDR3 DNA reads TGTGCCAGCTCACCCACCCTACAGGGTGATTCACCCCTCCACTTT.

Here the CDR3 DNA reads TGTGCCAGCAGCTTTCGGACAGTAAATATGAACACTGAAGCTTTCTTT. It codes for CASSFRTVNMNTEAFF. J is TRBJ1-1 and V is TRBV5-6, with TRBD1 as a possible D gene (6 bases). The V and J ends lost 2 bases and 0 bases respectively, with 14 bases between them. The germline gives CDR1 SGHDT, CDR2 YYEEEE. This CDR3 region has 16 residues.

This chain links TRBV11-2 with TRBJ1-1; TRBD1 might be the D (5 bases). V was trimmed by 4 bases and J by 4 bases, leaving 13 bases between them. Per the germline V gene, CDR1 is SGHAT and CDR2 is FQNNGV. The CDR3 length is 14 residues. The CDR3 bases are TGTGCCAGCAGCTCCATACTAAGGGGCACTGAAGCTTTCTTT. Translating it yields CASSSILRGTEAFF. Full variable domain (remainder filled in from reference TRBV11-2 and TRBJ1-1): EAGVAQSPRYKIIEKRQSVAFWCNPISGHATLYWYQQILGQGPKLLIQFQNNGVVDDSQLPKDRFSAERLKGVDSTLKIQPAKLEDSAVYLCASSSILRGTEAFFGQGTRLTVV.

V usage is TRBV5-4 and J usage is TRBJ2-1, with TRBD2 matching 14 bases. The CDR3 totals 15 residues. Germline values: CDR1 SGHNT, CDR2 YYREEE (reference sequence). Trimming removed 4 bases from V and 8 bases from J; junction bases left unmatched: 5. CDR3 amino acids: CASSPPGLAGDEQFF. DNA of the CDR3: TGTGCCAGCAGCCCGCCGGGACTAGCGGGAGATGAGCAGTTCTTC.

The rearrangement uses TRBV7-8 and TRBJ2-1; possibly TRBD2 for D (6 bases). The CDR3 runs 15 residues. V was pared by 5 bases and J by 4 bases, with 15 bases between. CDR1 is SGHVS, CDR2 FQNEAQ, per germline. Here the CDR3 reads CASSPRDSIYNEQFF. Here the CDR3 DNA reads TGTGCCAGCAGCCCCCGGGACTCGATATACAATGAGCAGTTCTTC.

The rearrangement uses TRBV28 and TRBJ2-1; no clear D gene. The CDR3 covers 13 residues. Between the trimmed V and J ends, which lost 2 bases and 8 bases, there was a span of 10 bases. The V gene's germline CDR1 is MDHEN and CDR2 SYDVKM. The DNA for the CDR3 is TGTGCCAGCAGTTTAGTTAGGGTGGATGAGCAGTTCTTC. Residues: CASSLVRVDEQFF.

Here the CDR3 reads CASSPPLGSPLHF. Here the CDR3 DNA reads TGTGCCAGCAGCCCCCCACTGGGCTCACCCCTCCACTTT. The genes are TRBV6-6 and TRBJ1-6, with D hard to call. The CDR3 covers 13 residues. CDR1 is MNHNY and CDR2 is SVGAGI in the germline V gene (reference sequence). Trimming shortened V by 6 bases and J by 10 bases, and 13 bases separated the two germline ends.

This clone is a singleton in its sample. CDR3 DNA sequence: TGCAGCGTCACAAGGGGGCAGTTGAACACTGAAGCTTTCTTT. This translates into CSVTRGQLNTEAFF. The chain is built from TRBV29-1 and TRBJ1-1, with TRBD1 identical over 7 bases. Germline V CDR1 and CDR2: SQVTM, ANQGSEA. Trimming cost V 6 bases and J 0 bases; bases outside gene matches: 7. The length of the CDR3 is 14 residues.

The V gene is TRBV7-8, the J gene TRBJ1-6; D uncertain. This CDR3 comprises 15 residues. CDR1 SGHVS and CDR2 FQNEAQ come from the germline V gene. With 3 bases removed from V and 7 bases from J, the gap between germline ends came to 13 bases. The CDR3 DNA sequence: TGTGCCAGCAGCTTCATGACAACACCCAATTCACCCCTCCACTTT. Amino acids: CASSFMTTPNSPLHF.

This clone showed up just a few times. The chain carries TRBV4-2 and TRBJ1-2; no firm D call. This CDR3 contains 13 residues. CDR1 is LGHNA, CDR2 YNFKEQ, per germline. V lost 5 bases to trimming and J lost 1 base, with 8 bases between them. CDR3 residues: CASSSRHNYGYTF. The CDR3 DNA follows: TGTGCCAGCAGCTCCCGACATAACTATGGCTACACCTTC.

This clone appeared once. J is TRBJ1-4 and V is TRBV28; possible D gene TRBD1, 6 bases. The V end was cut by 5 bases, the J end by 3 bases, with 13 bases between. The CDR3 totals 15 residues. Germline values: CDR1 MDHEN, CDR2 SYDVKM. The CDR3 loop reads CASSPTGRANEKLFF. CDR3 coding DNA: TGTGCCAGCAGTCCCACAGGGAGGGCTAATGAAAAACTGTTTTTT.

This chain joins TRBV6-2 or TRBV6-3 and TRBJ1-2; 8 nucleotides agree with TRBD1. Per the germline V gene, CDR1 is MNHEY and CDR2 is SVGEGT. The CDR3 has 14 residues. The J segment lost 3 bases and the V segment lost 5 bases, leaving 5 bases of the junction unmatched. This CDR3 is CASSRAQGDYGYTF. DNA of the CDR3: TGTGCCAGCAGTCGTGCACAGGGGGACTATGGCTACACCTTC.

This chain joins TRBV6-5 and TRBJ2-5; possible D gene TRBD1, 6 bases. V gave up 4 bases and J gave up 2 bases, with 11 bases separating them. There are 14 residues in the CDR3. CDR1 and CDR2 (germline): MNHEY, SVGAGI. The DNA for the CDR3 is TGTGCCAGCAGTTCATGGACAGAACAAGAGACCCAGTACTTC. It is translated as CASSSWTEQETQYF.

This clone was seen a handful of times. The rearrangement links TRBV18 to TRBJ2-7, with TRBD1 identical over 11 bases. The CDR3 has 15 residues. V was pared by 2 bases and J by 5 bases, with 5 bases of the junction left unmatched. Germline CDR1 reads KGHSH; CDR2 reads LQKENI. CDR3 sequence: CASSPGQGAHDEQYF. CDR3 nucleotide sequence: TGTGCCAGCTCACCAGGACAGGGGGCGCACGACGAGCAGTACTTC.

V usage is TRBV5-4 and J usage is TRBJ1-4; D is possibly TRBD1 (6 bases). Germline CDR1 and CDR2: SGHNT and YYREEE (reference sequence). CDR3 length: 16 residues. Trimming removed 0 bases from V and 0 bases from J, with 9 bases in between. The CDR3: CASSLVTGATNEKLFF. Written as DNA, the CDR3 is TGTGCCAGCAGCTTGGTGACAGGCGCAACTAATGAAAAACTGTTTTTT.